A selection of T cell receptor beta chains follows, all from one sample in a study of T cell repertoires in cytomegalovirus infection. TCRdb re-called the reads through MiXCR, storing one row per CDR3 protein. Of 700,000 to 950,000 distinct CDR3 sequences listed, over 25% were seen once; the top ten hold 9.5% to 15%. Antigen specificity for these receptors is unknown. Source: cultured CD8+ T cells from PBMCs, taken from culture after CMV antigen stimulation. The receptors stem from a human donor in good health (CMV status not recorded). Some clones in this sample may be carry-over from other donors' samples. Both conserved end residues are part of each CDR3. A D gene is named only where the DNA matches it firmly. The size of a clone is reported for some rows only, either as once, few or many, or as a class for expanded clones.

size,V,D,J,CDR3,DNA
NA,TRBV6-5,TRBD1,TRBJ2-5,CASSRGTGTETQYF,TGTGCCAGCAGTCGTGGGACAGGGACAGAGACCCAGTACTTC
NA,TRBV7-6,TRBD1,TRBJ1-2,CASTRGGNSYTF,TGTGCCAGTACCAGGGGGGGCAATAGCTACACCTTC
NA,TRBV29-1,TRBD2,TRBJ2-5,CSVERLAGGGQETQYF,TGCAGCGTTGAACGGCTAGCGGGGGGAGGACAAGAGACCCAGTACTTC
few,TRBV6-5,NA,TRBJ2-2,CASSYTQRNTGELFF,TGTGCCAGCAGTTACACCCAGAGGAACACCGGGGAGCTGTTTTTT
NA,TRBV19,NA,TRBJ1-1,CASRPGGMNTEAFF,TGTGCCAGTAGGCCCGGGGGCATGAACACTGAAGCTTTCTTT
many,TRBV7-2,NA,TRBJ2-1,CASSLWVSWTAYEGEQFF,TGTGCCAGCAGCTTATGGGTTAGTTGGACTGCCTATGAAGGTGAGCAGTTCTTC
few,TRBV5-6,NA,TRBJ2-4,CASSMEGLAKNIQYF,TGTGCCAGCAGCATGGAGGGGCTAGCCAAAAACATTCAGTACTTC
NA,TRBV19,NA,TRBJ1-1,CASSIDRERYGITEAFF,TGTGCCAGTAGTATAGATCGGGAAAGGTATGGGATAACTGAAGCTTTCTTT
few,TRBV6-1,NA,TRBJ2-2,CASTVQGGFGTGELFF,TGTGCCAGTACTGTACAGGGCGGGTTCGGTACCGGGGAGCTGTTTTTT
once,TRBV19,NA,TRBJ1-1,CASSIEGFDSFSMNTEAFF,TGTGCCAGTAGTATAGAAGGGTTCGACAGTTTTTCTATGAACACTGAAGCTTTCTTT
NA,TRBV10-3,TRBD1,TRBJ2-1,CAISIAGTGEQEEQFF,TGTGCCATCAGTATAGCCGGGACAGGGGAACAAGAGGAGCAGTTCTTC
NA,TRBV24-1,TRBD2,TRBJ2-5,CATSDYSGGYKETQYF,TGTGCCACCAGTGACTATAGCGGGGGATACAAAGAGACCCAGTACTTC
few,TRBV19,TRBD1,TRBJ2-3,CASSIYRGMTDTQYF,TGTGCCAGTAGTATCTACAGGGGGATGACAGATACGCAGTATTTT
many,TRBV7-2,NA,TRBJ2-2,CASSPYTNTGELFF,TGTGCCAGCAGCCCCTACACGAACACCGGGGAGCTGTTTTTT
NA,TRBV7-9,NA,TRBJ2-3,CASSFTYGTDTQYF,TGTGCCAGCAGCTTTACATATGGGACAGATACGCAGTATTTT
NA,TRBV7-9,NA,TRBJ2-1,CASSASGVTYNEQFF,TGTGCCAGCAGCGCGTCGGGGGTGACCTACAATGAGCAGTTCTTC
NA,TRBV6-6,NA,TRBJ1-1,CASSYRTGRNTEAFF,TGTGCCAGCAGTTACCGGACGGGGAGAAACACTGAAGCTTTCTTT
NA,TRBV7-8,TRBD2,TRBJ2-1,CASSISVLAGGFYNEQFF,TGTGCCAGCAGCATTAGTGTACTAGCGGGGGGGTTTTACAATGAGCAGTTCTTC
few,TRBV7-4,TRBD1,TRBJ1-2,CASSWDRGVKGYTF,TGTGCCAGCAGCTGGGACAGGGGAGTGAAAGGCTACACCTTC
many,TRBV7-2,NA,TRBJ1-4,CASSSEALNSNEKLFF,TGTGCCAGCAGCTCTGAGGCTCTGAATTCCAATGAAAAACTGTTTTTT
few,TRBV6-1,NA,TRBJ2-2,CAHDQVLGSGELFF,TGTGCCCACGACCAGGTTTTGGGGTCCGGGGAGCTGTTTTTT
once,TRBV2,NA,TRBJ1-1,CASVLTVGGTEAFF,TGTGCCAGCGTTCTGACGGTTGGGGGAACTGAAGCTTTCTTT
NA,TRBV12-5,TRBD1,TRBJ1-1,CASGLVEGAAGTEAFF,TGTGCTAGTGGTTTGGTCGAGGGGGCGGCGGGCACTGAAGCTTTCTTT
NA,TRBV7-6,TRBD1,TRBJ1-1,CATWDRRNTEAFF,TGTGCCACCTGGGACAGGAGGAACACTGAAGCTTTCTTT
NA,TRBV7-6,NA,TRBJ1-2,CASSLISGDTDYTF,TGTGCCAGCAGCTTAATTTCAGGGGATACGGACTACACCTTC
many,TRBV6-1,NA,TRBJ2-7,CASSEDFREEGEQYF,TGTGCCAGCAGTGAAGACTTCAGGGAGGAAGGGGAGCAGTACTTC